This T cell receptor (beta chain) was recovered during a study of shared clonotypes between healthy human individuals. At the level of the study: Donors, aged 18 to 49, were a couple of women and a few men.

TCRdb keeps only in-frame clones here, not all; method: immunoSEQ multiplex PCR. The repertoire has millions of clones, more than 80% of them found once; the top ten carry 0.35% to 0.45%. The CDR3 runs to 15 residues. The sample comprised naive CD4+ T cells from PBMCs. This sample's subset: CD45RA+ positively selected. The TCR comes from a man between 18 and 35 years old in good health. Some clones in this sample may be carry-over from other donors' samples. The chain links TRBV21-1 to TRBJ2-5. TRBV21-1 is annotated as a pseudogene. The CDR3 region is CASSKVVRGSETQYF. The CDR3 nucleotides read TGTGCCAGCAGCAAAGTGGTGCGTGGGTCAGAGACCCAGTACTTC.